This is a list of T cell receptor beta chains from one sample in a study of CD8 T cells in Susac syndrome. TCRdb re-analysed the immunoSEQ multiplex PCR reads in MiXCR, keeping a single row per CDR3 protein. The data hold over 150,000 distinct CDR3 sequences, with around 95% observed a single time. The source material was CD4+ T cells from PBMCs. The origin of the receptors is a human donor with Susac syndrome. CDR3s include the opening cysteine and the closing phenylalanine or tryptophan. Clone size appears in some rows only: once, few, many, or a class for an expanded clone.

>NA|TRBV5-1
CASSSTSNPQGNPNYGYTF
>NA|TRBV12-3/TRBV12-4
CASGTGLAGVSEQFF
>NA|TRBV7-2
CASSPRTSGRNEQFF
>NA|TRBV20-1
CSARQGKTHF
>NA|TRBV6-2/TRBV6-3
CASSFKRGGPPVVDEQFF
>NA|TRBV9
CASSVGSGASGSNEQFF
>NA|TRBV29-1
CSVSDPNEKLFF
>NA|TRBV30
CAWRSGSGGTEAFF
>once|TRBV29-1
CSVAPVGTEAFF
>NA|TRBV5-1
CASSLEGRQNSPLHF
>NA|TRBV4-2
CASSPGTGPFEQYF
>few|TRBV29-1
CSVQQNTEAFF
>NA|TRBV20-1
CSVKRETTDTQYF
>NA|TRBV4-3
CASSQDLAGVYEQYF
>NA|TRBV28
CASSSALQGVRDTQYF
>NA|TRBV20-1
CSARTGLNSSYEQYF
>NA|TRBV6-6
CASIKRGPQETQYF
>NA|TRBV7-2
CASSSAPVGVETQYF
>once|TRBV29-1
CSVGAGGLYEQYF
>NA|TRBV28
CASSPSTDLHEQYF
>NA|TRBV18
CASSPDSGLNTGELFF
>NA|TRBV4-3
CASSPAGTQLRETQYF
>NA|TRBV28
CASSSAYGYTF
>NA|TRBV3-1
CASSRTNTEAFF
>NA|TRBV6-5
CASSYTHGTEAFF
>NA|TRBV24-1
CATSVAGQGDYGYTF
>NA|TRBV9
CASSVDGHYEQYF
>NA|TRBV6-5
CASSYRRADTQYF
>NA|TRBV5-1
CASSLGHFEETQYF
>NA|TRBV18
CASSHRQESTDTQYF
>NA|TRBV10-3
CAISGTSVQETQYF
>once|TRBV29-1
CSVKRELNTEAFF
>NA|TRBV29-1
CSADSTLETQYF
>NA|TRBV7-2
CASRISGGYNEQFF
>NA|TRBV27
CASTQGGPWNEQYF
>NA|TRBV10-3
CAITGTGGSYGYTF
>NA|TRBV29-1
CSGSIGVDQPQHF
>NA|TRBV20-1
CSARWTGQETQYF
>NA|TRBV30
CASSGASTDTQYF
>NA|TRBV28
CASSDIGGAVGDTQYF
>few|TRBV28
CASGGYNEQFF
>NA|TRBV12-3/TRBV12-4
CASSLKSNTEAFF
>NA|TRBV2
CASSEGRGTYEQYF
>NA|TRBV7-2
CASSQDSGKDTQYF
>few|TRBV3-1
CASSQVAGGPTDTQYF
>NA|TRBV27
CASSLRDTAYEQYF
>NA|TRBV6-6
CATMKGIRSYNEQFF
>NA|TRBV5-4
CASSSGPGTGLAGNTIYF
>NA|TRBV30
CAWSESISGTQYF
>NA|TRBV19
CASSIDQDTGAFF
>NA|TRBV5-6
CASSLMAGISTDTQYF
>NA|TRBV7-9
CASSAGRLTFKETQYF